The 13 T cell receptor beta chains below come from one sample, sequenced in a study of CD8+CD57+ T cells in acquired aplastic anemia. TCR beta VDJ and CDR3 were profiled, and genomic DNA was the template. TCRdb recomputed calls from the reads with MiXCR, one row per CDR3 protein. Of approximately 300,000 distinct CDR3 sequences listed, 56% are singletons. Before being chosen for sequencing, patients had shown CD8+CD57+ cell expansion by flow cytometry. The sequenced sample consisted of sorted CD4+, CD8+, or CD8+CD57+ T cells (not recorded which) from PBMCs. All receptors come from a human donor with aplastic anemia.

This clonotype was seen at least ten times. The V and J genes are TRBV5-6 and TRBJ2-7, with 7 bases identical to TRBD2. The J segment lost 5 bases and the V segment lost 4 bases, leaving 3 bases of the junction unmatched. The CDR3 has 12 amino acids. The germline gives CDR1 SGHDT, CDR2 YYEEEE. In DNA form, the CDR3 reads TGTGCCAGCAGCCGGACTAGTAACGAGCAGTACTTC. Residues: CASSRTSNEQYF.

This chain connects TRBV29-1 to TRBJ1-3; D call uncertain. CDR1 is SQVTM, CDR2 ANQGSEA, per germline. The CDR3 totals 11 residues. V dropped 7 bases and J dropped 3 bases, with 7 bases sitting between them. CDR3 residues: CSGEVGNTIYF. CDR3 DNA sequence: TGCAGCGGGGAGGTTGGAAACACCATATATTTT.

This clonotype was seen many times. The genes are TRBV5-1 and TRBJ2-1; TRBD2 aligns across 7 bases. This CDR3 spans 14 amino acids. V lost 1 base, J lost 9 bases, and 7 bases stayed unmatched. The germline CDR1 and CDR2 sequences are SGHRS and YFSETQ. The chain's CDR3 is CASSLRTSTAEQFF. The DNA for the CDR3 is TGCGCCAGCAGCTTGCGGACTAGTACAGCTGAGCAGTTCTTC.

The V call is TRBV9, the J call TRBJ1-5; no firm D call. The germline V gene has CDR1 SGDLS and CDR2 YYNGEE. The ends were cut back, 0 bases at V and 7 bases at J, with 5 bases in the middle. CDR3 length: 12 amino acids. For the CDR3, the DNA is TGTGCCAGCAGCGTAGGTAACCAGCCCCAGCATTTT. This translates into CASSVGNQPQHF.

As DNA, the CDR3 is TGTGCCAGCAGGGGGGGACACACGAACACCATATATTTT. This translates into CASRGGHTNTIYF. V gene TRBV2 combines with J gene TRBJ1-3; TRBD1 is a possible D gene (6 bases). CDR1 is SNHLY, CDR2 FYNNEI, per germline. Trimming removed 6 bases at V and 7 bases at J, with 13 bases between. This CDR3 region has 13 residues. Using reference TRBV2 and TRBJ1-3 for the parts outside the CDR3, the full variable domain is EPEVTQTPSHQVTQMGQEVILRCVPISNHLYFYWYRQILGQKVEFLVSFYNNEISEKSEIFDDQFSVERPDGSNFTLKIRSTKLEDSAMYFCASRGGHTNTIYFGEGSWLTVV.

The chain combines TRBV7-2 with TRBJ2-7; D unresolved. Per the germline V gene, CDR1 is SGHTA and CDR2 is FQGNSA. The CDR3 spans 15 residues. Trimming pared 6 bases from V and 4 bases from J, leaving 19 bases between. CDR3 amino acids: CASSSSWVPGYEQYF. For the CDR3, the DNA is TGTGCCAGCAGTTCCTCGTGGGTACCCGGATACGAGCAGTACTTC. Full variable domain (outside the CDR3, taken from reference TRBV7-2 and TRBJ2-7): GAGVSQSPSNKVTEKGKDVELRCDPISGHTALYWYRQSLGQGLEFLIYFQGNSAPDKSGLPSDRFSAERTGGSVSTLTIQRTQQEDSAVYLCASSSSWVPGYEQYFGPGTRLTVT.

The chain has TRBV10-3 and TRBJ2-2; TRBD2 agrees at 15 bases. Germline V CDR1 and CDR2: ENHRY, SYGVKD. The CDR3 loop spans 17 amino acids. Trimming removed 9 bases from V and 5 bases from J; junction bases left unmatched: 10. The CDR3 loop is CAIKETGTSGRTGELFF. The CDR3 DNA reads TGTGCCATAAAAGAGACCGGGACTAGCGGGAGGACCGGGGAGCTGTTTTTT.

The chain couples TRBV18 to TRBJ1-2, with TRBD1 as a possible D gene (6 bases). The CDR3 consists of 15 residues. V lost 5 bases and J lost 4, with 17 bases in between. The V gene's germline CDR1 is KGHSH and CDR2 LQKENI. The CDR3 DNA reads TGTGCCAGCTCATTAAGGACAGTGGTGAGCTATGGCTACACCTTC. Amino acid sequence: CASSLRTVVSYGYTF.

The CDR3 sequence is CASRLNLRGGLGTDTQYF. CDR3 DNA sequence: TGTGCCAGCAGGTTAAACCTCAGAGGTGGTCTAGGCACAGATACGCAGTATTTT. The chain couples TRBV27 to TRBJ2-3; no clear D gene. Trimming cost V 6 bases and J 1 base, with 23 bases left between them. Germline CDR1 MNHEY, CDR2 SMNVEV (reference sequence). The CDR3 totals 18 residues.

In regard to this clonotype: As the CDR3 is not closed by the conserved phenylalanine or tryptophan, this likely results from a read error. This sequence joins TRBV10-3 and TRBJ2-7; no clear D gene. Germline V lookup: CDR1 ENHRY, CDR2 SYGVKD. V was pared by 5 bases and J by 3 bases, with 8 bases between. This CDR3 comprises 12 residues. This chain's CDR3 is CAISRSGYEQYL. In nucleotides, the CDR3 is TGTGCCATCAGTAGGTCAGGCTACGAGCAGTACTTA.

The chain recombines TRBV24-1 with TRBJ2-1; D is possibly TRBD1 or TRBD2 (5 bases each). V lost 4 bases, J lost 5 bases, and 14 bases lay in between. Germline lookup yields CDR1 KGHDR and CDR2 SFDVKD. The CDR3 totals 15 residues. Written as DNA, the CDR3 is TGTGCCACCAGTGACGGGGTGGGGACCCACAATGAGCAGTTCTTC. Protein sequence: CATSDGVGTHNEQFF.

This clonotype was picked up a small number of times. The V gene is TRBV7-6, the J gene TRBJ2-1; 8 nucleotides line up with TRBD2. The trim removed 3 bases at V and 7 bases at J, leaving 2 bases unmatched. CDR3 length equals 13 residues. Looked up from germline, CDR1 is SGHVS and CDR2 is FNYEAQ. Written as DNA, the CDR3 is TGTGCCAGCAGCTTCTCGGGGGGGAATGAGCAGTTCTTC. Encoded protein: CASSFSGGNEQFF.

V usage is TRBV9 and J usage is TRBJ2-1, with 7 bases aligning to TRBD1. V shed 4 bases, J shed 5 bases, and the junction held 6 bases outside the gene matches. The germline V gene has CDR1 SGDLS and CDR2 YYNGEE. The CDR3 is 14 residues long. CDR3 DNA sequence: TGTGCCAGCAGCTTAGAGGGGGCCCACAATGAGCAGTTCTTC. Translating it yields CASSLEGAHNEQFF.